A single sample gave rise to the 24 T cell receptor beta chains below, sequenced in a study of T cell responses to AZD1222 COVID-19 vaccine. Profiling relied on immunoSEQ multiplex PCR, and the TCRdb table lists in-frame clones only, not all of them. The sample shows some 100,000 clones, around 89% of them seen only once. The source material was peripheral blood, sampled 28 days after the second AZD1222 dose. The receptors stem from an adult who received the AZD1222 COVID-19 vaccine.

This chain connects TRBV7-9 to TRBJ1-2, with a tentative D call TRBD1 (5 bases). The CDR3 is 14 amino acids. Trimming removed 1 base at V and 4 bases at J, with 10 bases between. Germline-derived CDR1 and CDR2 are SEHNR and FQNEAQ (reference sequence). DNA of the CDR3: TGTGCCAGCAGCTTAGGAAGGCAGGGCTATGGCTACACCTTC. Amino acids: CASSLGRQGYGYTF.

The chain employs TRBV2 and TRBJ1-2, with D maybe TRBD1 (6 bases). There are 15 residues in the CDR3. Looked up from germline, CDR1 is SNHLY and CDR2 is FYNNEI. V lost 2 bases and J lost 4, with 14 bases in between. In DNA, the CDR3 is TGTGCCAGCAGTGAACTTAGGACAGTCAGCTATGGCTACACCTTC. This translates into CASSELRTVSYGYTF.

This chain links TRBV28 with TRBJ2-7, with D perhaps being TRBD1 or TRBD2 (5 bases each). The CDR3 covers 13 residues. Trimming cost V 7 bases and J 1 base, with 11 bases left between them. The germline V gene encodes CDR1 MDHEN and CDR2 SYDVKM. As DNA, the CDR3 is TGTGCCAGCAACCCAGGGAGTTCCTACGAGCAGTACTTC. It codes for CASNPGSSYEQYF.

The CDR3: CASSPGSTGLAGSSYEQYF. CDR3 DNA sequence: TGCGCCAGCAGCCCTGGTTCGACGGGACTAGCGGGAAGCTCCTACGAGCAGTACTTC. The chain combines TRBV4-3 with TRBJ2-7, with 13 positions matching TRBD2. There are 19 residues in the CDR3. Germline trimming cut 4 bases from V and 0 bases from J; bases unmatched to any gene: 12. Per germline, CDR1 LGHNA and CDR2 YSLEER.

CDR3 residues: CASSIGVGQGPQYF. Here the CDR3 DNA reads TGTGCCAGTAGTATAGGGGTTGGACAGGGACCGCAGTATTTT. The chain joins TRBV19 to TRBJ2-3, with 8 bases aligning to TRBD1. CDR1 LNHDA and CDR2 SQIVND come from the germline V gene (reference sequence). The CDR3 contains 14 residues. V was clipped by 1 base and J by 10 bases; unmatched bases: 7.

The rearrangement links TRBV5-1 to TRBJ1-6; weak D call: TRBD1 (6 bases). In germline, CDR1 is SGHRS, CDR2 YFSETQ. This CDR3 spans 15 amino acids. Trimming shortened V by 7 bases and J by 5 bases, and 16 bases separated the two germline ends. DNA for the CDR3: TGCGCCAGCTCTCAGGGGTCGAGCCATAATTCACCCCTCCACTTT. Translating gives CASSQGSSHNSPLHF.

V and J are TRBV4-2 and TRBJ1-6; D call uncertain. Trimming took 0 bases from V and 11 from J, leaving 5 bases between them. Germline V CDR1 and CDR2: LGHNA, YNFKEQ. This CDR3 comprises 12 residues. The CDR3 here is CASSQEGAPLHF. In DNA form, the CDR3 reads TGTGCCAGCAGCCAAGAGGGCGCACCCCTCCACTTT.

This clone was picked up a small number of times. The V call is TRBV6-5, the J call TRBJ1-1; D unresolved. Trimming took 0 bases from V and 1 from J, leaving 9 bases between them. This CDR3 comprises 15 residues. Germline V gene data show CDR1 as MNHEY and CDR2 as SVGAGI. The CDR3 sequence is CASSYSGEQNTEAFF. In DNA form, the CDR3 reads TGTGCCAGCAGTTACTCGGGAGAACAGAACACTGAAGCTTTCTTT.

This chain links TRBV28 with TRBJ1-3; 8 positions agree with TRBD1. Germline CDR1 and CDR2: MDHEN and SYDVKM. The CDR3 spans 19 residues. The V gene end was trimmed by 3 bases and the J gene end by 0 bases; junction bases not matched to a gene: 13. In nucleotides, the CDR3 is TGTGCCAGCAGTTTTCTAGGACAGGGTGTCCTGAGCTCTGGAAACACCATATATTTT. Protein: CASSFLGQGVLSSGNTIYF.

The chain uses TRBV7-9 and TRBJ1-2; TRBD1 agrees at 7 bases. The CDR3 length is 15 residues. Trimming removed 5 bases from V and 4 bases from J; junction bases left unmatched: 10. Germline V gene lookup returns CDR1 SEHNR and CDR2 FQNEAQ (reference sequence). CDR3 coding DNA: TGTGCCAGCAGCACCGGGCAGGGGGTGAGCTATGGCTACACCTTC. It codes for CASSTGQGVSYGYTF.

This sequence joins TRBV5-1 and TRBJ2-7, with TRBD2 identical over 11 bases. Germline CDR1 is SGHRS and CDR2 is YFSETQ. The trim removed 4 bases at V and 4 bases at J, leaving 7 bases unmatched. This CDR3 region has 15 residues. The CDR3 here is CASSLGTSGLYEQYF. CDR3 in DNA: TGCGCCAGCAGCCTCGGGACTAGCGGCCTATACGAGCAGTACTTC.

CDR3 amino acids: CAWSLGGQPYEQYF. The CDR3 DNA sequence: TGTGCCTGGAGTTTGGGGGGACAGCCCTACGAGCAGTACTTC. The chain uses TRBV30 and TRBJ2-7, with a tentative D call TRBD1 (7 bases). Germline values: CDR1 GTSNPN, CDR2 SVGIG (reference sequence). Deletions cut 2 bases from V and 2 bases from J, with 13 bases between. This CDR3 has 14 amino acids.

This chain connects TRBV19 to TRBJ2-2; a possible D gene is TRBD1 (6 bases). The length of the CDR3 is 13 residues. V dropped 7 bases and J dropped 5 bases, with 11 bases sitting between them. Germline V gene lookup returns CDR1 LNHDA and CDR2 SQIVND (reference sequence). CDR3 coding DNA: TGTGCCAGTATCAGGGGCCGAACCGGGGAGCTGTTTTTT. Its protein product is CASIRGRTGELFF.

The J gene is TRBJ1-1, the V gene TRBV6-5; D is uncertain. Trimming removed 8 bases at V and 5 bases at J, with 12 bases between. The CDR3 totals 12 residues. Germline lookup yields CDR1 MNHEY and CDR2 SVGAGI. CDR3 loop: CASLWVETEAFF. The DNA for the CDR3 is TGTGCCAGCCTTTGGGTTGAGACTGAAGCTTTCTTT.

This chain connects TRBV11-3 to TRBJ1-1, with 8 nucleotides matching TRBD1. This CDR3 comprises 17 residues. Germline loops: CDR1 SGHNT, CDR2 YENEEA. With V trimmed by 4 bases and J by 5 bases, 15 bases remained unmatched. CDR3 loop: CASSYGPIRTGGTEAFF. The CDR3 coding sequence is TGTGCCAGCAGCTACGGACCGATAAGAACAGGGGGAACTGAAGCTTTCTTT.

J is TRBJ2-1 and V is TRBV27, with 12 nucleotides matching TRBD1. J was trimmed by 7 bases and V by 5 bases; bases with no gene match: 9. The CDR3 totals 16 residues. The germline V gene encodes CDR1 MNHEY and CDR2 SMNVEV (reference sequence). CDR3 loop: CASSPRDRGRGNEQFF. DNA of the CDR3: TGTGCCAGCAGTCCCCGGGACAGGGGGCGCGGGAATGAGCAGTTCTTC.

This clone was seen a handful of times. V is TRBV5-4 and J is TRBJ1-6; 7 bases are shared with TRBD1. Germline trimming cut 5 bases from V and 3 bases from J; bases unmatched to any gene: 8. Germline-derived CDR1 and CDR2 are SGHNT and YYREEE (reference sequence). The CDR3 is 16 residues long. The CDR3 here is CASSFNGQVYNSPLHF. CDR3 sequence (DNA): TGTGCCAGCAGTTTTAATGGACAGGTCTATAATTCACCCCTCCACTTT.

The rearrangement uses TRBV7-9 and TRBJ2-1, with 11 bases identical to TRBD1. V shed 5 bases and J 8 bases; nucleotides not matched to a gene: 5. Germline CDR1 and CDR2: SEHNR and FQNEAQ (reference sequence). The CDR3 length is 14 residues. The CDR3 reads CASSPGTGGHEQFF. Written as DNA, the CDR3 is TGTGCCAGCAGCCCGGGGACAGGGGGGCATGAGCAGTTCTTC. Full variable domain (rest looked up from reference TRBV7-9 and TRBJ2-1): DTGVSQNPRHKITKRGQNVTFRCDPISEHNRLYWYRQTLGQGPEFLTYFQNEAQLEKSRLLSDRFSAERPKGSFSTLEIQRTEQGDSAMYLCASSPGTGGHEQFFGPGTRLTVL.

The chain links TRBV4-1 to TRBJ2-4; D is possibly TRBD1 (5 bases). Germline V gene sequence: CDR1 MGHRA, CDR2 YSYEKL. Trimming pared 6 bases from V and 0 bases from J, leaving 9 bases between. There are 14 residues in the CDR3. The CDR3 sequence is CASRGTGAKNIQYF. DNA of the CDR3: TGCGCCAGCAGAGGAACAGGAGCCAAAAACATTCAGTACTTC.

The J gene is TRBJ1-2, the V gene TRBV9; D might be TRBD1 (6 bases). The CDR3 extends over 15 amino acids. V was cut by 4 bases and J by 0 bases, with 13 bases left in between. The germline CDR1 and CDR2 sequences are SGDLS and YYNGEE. This chain's CDR3 is CASSPHGTPNYGYTF. The CDR3 bases are TGTGCCAGCAGCCCCCACGGGACACCTAACTATGGCTACACCTTC.

V and J are TRBV9 and TRBJ2-3; 8 bases fit TRBD1. Germline V CDR1 and CDR2: SGDLS, YYNGEE. The CDR3 spans 17 residues. Trimming at V came to 0 bases and at J to 1 base, leaving 7 bases not matched to a gene. DNA of the CDR3: TGTGCCAGCAGCGTAGTCCCCACAGGGGGTGGCACAGATACGCAGTATTTT. It codes for CASSVVPTGGGTDTQYF.

J is TRBJ1-1 and V is TRBV7-3; 8 positions agree with TRBD1. Germline-derived CDR1 and CDR2 are SGHTA and FQGTGA. V lost 4 bases and J lost 1; bases outside the gene matches: 5. The CDR3 consists of 15 residues. CDR3 amino acids: CASSSQGAGNTEAFF. The CDR3 DNA sequence: TGTGCCAGCAGCTCTCAGGGGGCGGGGAACACTGAAGCTTTCTTT.

The rearrangement joins TRBV11-2 to TRBJ2-5; tentative D call: TRBD1 (5 bases). The germline V and J ends were trimmed by 1 base and 4 bases, with 13 bases remaining between them. The germline V gene has CDR1 SGHAT and CDR2 FQNNGV. This CDR3 has 15 amino acids. This CDR3 is CASSLVVRDGETQYF. Here the CDR3 DNA reads TGTGCCAGCAGCTTAGTGGTCAGGGATGGAGAGACCCAGTACTTC.

V usage is TRBV11-1 and J usage is TRBJ1-1, with a possible D match to TRBD1 (5 bases). Trimming removed 3 bases from V and 5 bases from J, with 10 bases in between. The germline CDR1 and CDR2 sequences are SGHAT and FQDESV (reference sequence). This CDR3 contains 13 residues. CDR3 sequence (DNA): TGTGCCAGCAGCTTGGGACGTTGGACTGAAGCTTTCTTT. Its protein is CASSLGRWTEAFF.